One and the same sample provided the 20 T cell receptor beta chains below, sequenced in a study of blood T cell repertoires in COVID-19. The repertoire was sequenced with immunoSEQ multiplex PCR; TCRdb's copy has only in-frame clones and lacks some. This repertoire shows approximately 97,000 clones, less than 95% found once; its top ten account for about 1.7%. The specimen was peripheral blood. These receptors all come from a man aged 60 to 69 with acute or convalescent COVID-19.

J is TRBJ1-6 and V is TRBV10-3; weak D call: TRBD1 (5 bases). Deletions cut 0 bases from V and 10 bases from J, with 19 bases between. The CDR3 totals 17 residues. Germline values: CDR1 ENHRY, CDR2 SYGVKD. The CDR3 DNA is TGTGCCATCAGTGAGTCTTTAGGAGGCCAGGGAGGCTCACCCCTCCACTTT. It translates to CAISESLGGQGGSPLHF.

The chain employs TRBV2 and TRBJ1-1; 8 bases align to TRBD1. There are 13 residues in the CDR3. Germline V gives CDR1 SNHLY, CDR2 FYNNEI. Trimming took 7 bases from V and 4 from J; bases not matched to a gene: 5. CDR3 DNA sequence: TGTGCCAGCACCGGACAGGGATTCACTGAAGCTTTCTTT. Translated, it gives CASTGQGFTEAFF. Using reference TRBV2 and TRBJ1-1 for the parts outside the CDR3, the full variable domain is EPEVTQTPSHQVTQMGQEVILRCVPISNHLYFYWYRQILGQKVEFLVSFYNNEISEKSEIFDDQFSVERPDGSNFTLKIRSTKLEDSAMYFCASTGQGFTEAFFGQGTRLTVV.

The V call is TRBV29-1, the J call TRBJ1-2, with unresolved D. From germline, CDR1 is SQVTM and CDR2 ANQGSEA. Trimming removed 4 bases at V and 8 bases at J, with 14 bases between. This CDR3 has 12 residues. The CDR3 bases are TGCAGCGTTGGGCCGGGAGGATGGGGCTACACCTTC. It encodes CSVGPGGWGYTF.

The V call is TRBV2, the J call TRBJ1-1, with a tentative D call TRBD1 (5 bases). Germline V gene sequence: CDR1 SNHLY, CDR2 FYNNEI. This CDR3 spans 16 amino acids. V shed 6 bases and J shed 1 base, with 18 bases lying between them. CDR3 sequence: CASRPPPGGANTEAFF. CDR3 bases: TGTGCCAGCAGGCCTCCGCCGGGGGGAGCGAACACTGAAGCTTTCTTT.

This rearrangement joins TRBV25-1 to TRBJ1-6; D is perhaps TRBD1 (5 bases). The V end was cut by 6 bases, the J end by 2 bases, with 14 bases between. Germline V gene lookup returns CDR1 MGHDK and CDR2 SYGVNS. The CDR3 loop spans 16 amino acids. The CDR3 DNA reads TGTGCCAGCAGCGGAGGGGTAGGTCCCTATAATTCACCCCTCCACTTT. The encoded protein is CASSGGVGPYNSPLHF.

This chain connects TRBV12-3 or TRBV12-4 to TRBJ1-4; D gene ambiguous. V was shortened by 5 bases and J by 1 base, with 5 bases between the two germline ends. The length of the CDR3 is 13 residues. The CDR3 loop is CASSVRTNEKLFF. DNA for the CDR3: TGTGCCAGCAGTGTTCGAACTAATGAAAAACTGTTTTTT.

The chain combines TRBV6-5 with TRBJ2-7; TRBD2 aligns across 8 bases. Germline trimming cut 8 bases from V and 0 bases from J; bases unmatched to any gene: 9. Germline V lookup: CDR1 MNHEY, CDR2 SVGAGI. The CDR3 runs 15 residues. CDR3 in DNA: TGTGCCAGCGTCCCCCGGCGGGGGGACTCCTACGAGCAGTACGTC. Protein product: CASVPRRGDSYEQYV.

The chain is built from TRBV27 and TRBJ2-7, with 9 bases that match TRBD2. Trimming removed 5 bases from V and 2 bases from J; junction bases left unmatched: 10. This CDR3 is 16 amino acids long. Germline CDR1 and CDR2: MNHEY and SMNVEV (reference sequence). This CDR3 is CASSRVAGASTYEQYF. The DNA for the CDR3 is TGTGCCAGCAGTCGCGTAGCGGGGGCCTCGACCTACGAGCAGTACTTC.

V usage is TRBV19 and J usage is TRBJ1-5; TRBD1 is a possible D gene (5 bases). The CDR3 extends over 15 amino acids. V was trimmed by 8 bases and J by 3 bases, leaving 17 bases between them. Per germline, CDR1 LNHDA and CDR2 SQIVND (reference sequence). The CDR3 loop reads CASAHWGGYNQPQHF. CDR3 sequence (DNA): TGTGCCAGTGCACACTGGGGGGGGTACAATCAGCCCCAGCATTTT.

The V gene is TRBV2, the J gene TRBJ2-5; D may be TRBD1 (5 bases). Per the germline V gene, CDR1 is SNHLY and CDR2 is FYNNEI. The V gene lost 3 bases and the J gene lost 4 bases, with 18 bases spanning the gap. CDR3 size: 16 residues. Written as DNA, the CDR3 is TGTGCCAGCAGTGATCGGTCAGGGAATCCAGGAGAGACCCAGTACTTC. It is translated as CASSDRSGNPGETQYF.

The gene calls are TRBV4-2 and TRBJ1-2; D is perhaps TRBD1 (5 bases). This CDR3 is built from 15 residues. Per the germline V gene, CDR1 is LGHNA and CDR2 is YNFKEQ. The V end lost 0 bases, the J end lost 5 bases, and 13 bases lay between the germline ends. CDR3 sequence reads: CASSQDKGAGYGYTF. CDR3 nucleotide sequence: TGTGCCAGCAGCCAAGATAAGGGTGCAGGGTATGGCTACACCTTC.

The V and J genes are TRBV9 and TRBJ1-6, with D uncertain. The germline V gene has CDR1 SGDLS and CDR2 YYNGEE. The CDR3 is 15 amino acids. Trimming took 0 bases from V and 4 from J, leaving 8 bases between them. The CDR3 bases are TGTGCCAGCAGCGTAGTCGGTAGTTATAATTCACCCCTCCACTTT. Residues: CASSVVGSYNSPLHF.

CDR3 region: CASSGFAGTGVSSPLHF. The CDR3, as DNA: TGTGCCAGCAGTGGGTTCGCTGGAACAGGGGTCAGCTCACCCCTCCACTTT. The chain couples TRBV2 to TRBJ1-6, with TRBD1 matching 7 bases. The CDR3 loop spans 17 amino acids. V dropped 4 bases and J dropped 10; count of bases not matched to a gene: 16. CDR1 is SNHLY, CDR2 FYNNEI, per germline. Drawing the rest from reference TRBV2 and TRBJ1-6, the complete variable domain is EPEVTQTPSHQVTQMGQEVILRCVPISNHLYFYWYRQILGQKVEFLVSFYNNEISEKSEIFDDQFSVERPDGSNFTLKIRSTKLEDSAMYFCASSGFAGTGVSSPLHFGNGTRLTVT.

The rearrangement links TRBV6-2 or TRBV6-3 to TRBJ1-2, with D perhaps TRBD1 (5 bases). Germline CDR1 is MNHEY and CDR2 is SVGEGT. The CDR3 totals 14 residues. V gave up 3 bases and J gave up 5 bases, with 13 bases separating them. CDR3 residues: CASSYRGARYGYTF. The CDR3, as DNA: TGTGCCAGCAGTTATAGGGGCGCGCGTTATGGCTACACCTTC.

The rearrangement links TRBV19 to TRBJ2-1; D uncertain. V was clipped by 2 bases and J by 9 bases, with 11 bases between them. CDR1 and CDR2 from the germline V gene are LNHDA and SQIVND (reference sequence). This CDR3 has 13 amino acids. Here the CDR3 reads CASSISRATEQFF. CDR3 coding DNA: TGTGCCAGTAGTATATCGCGAGCGACTGAGCAGTTCTTC.

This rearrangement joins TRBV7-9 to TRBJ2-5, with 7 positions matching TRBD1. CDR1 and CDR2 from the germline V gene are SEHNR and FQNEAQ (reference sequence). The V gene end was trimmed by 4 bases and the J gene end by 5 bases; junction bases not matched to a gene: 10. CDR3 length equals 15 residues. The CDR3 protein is CASSSGTVDGETQYF. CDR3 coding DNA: TGTGCCAGCAGCTCAGGGACAGTGGACGGTGAGACCCAGTACTTC.

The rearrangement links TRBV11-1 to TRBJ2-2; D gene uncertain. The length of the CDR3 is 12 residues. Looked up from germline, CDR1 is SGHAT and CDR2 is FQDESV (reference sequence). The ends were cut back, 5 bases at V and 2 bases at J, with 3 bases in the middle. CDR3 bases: TGTGCCAGCAGCACTAACACCGGGGAGCTGTTTTTT. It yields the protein CASSTNTGELFF.

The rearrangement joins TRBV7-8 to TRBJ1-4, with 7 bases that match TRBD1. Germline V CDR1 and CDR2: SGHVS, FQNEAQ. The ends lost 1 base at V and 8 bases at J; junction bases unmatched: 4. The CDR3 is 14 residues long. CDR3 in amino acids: CASSLDRGGEKLFF. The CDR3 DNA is TGTGCCAGCAGCTTAGACAGGGGTGGGGAAAAACTGTTTTTT. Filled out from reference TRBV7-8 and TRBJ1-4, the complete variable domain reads GAGVSQSPRYKVAKRGQDVALRCDPISGHVSLFWYQQALGQGPEFLTYFQNEAQLDKSGLPSDRFFAERPEGSVSTLKIQRTQQEDSAVYLCASSLDRGGEKLFFGSGTQLSVL.

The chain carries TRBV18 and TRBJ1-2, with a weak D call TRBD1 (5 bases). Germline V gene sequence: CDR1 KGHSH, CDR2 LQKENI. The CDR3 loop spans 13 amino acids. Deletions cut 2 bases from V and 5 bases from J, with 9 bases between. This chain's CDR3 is CASSPGGNYGYTF. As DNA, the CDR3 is TGTGCCAGCTCACCAGGGGGGAATTATGGCTACACCTTC. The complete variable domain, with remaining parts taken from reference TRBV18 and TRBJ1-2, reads NAGVMQNPRHLVRRRGQEARLRCSPMKGHSHVYWYRQLPEEGLKFMVYLQKENIIDESGMPKERFSAEFPKEGPSILRIQQVVRGDSAAYFCASSPGGNYGYTFGSGTRLTVV.

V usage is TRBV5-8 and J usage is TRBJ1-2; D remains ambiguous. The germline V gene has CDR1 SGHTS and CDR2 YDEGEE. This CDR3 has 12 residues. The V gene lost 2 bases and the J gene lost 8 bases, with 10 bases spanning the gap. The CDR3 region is CASSFGWSGYTF. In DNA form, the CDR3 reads TGTGCCAGCAGCTTCGGTTGGAGCGGCTACACCTTC.